The T cell receptor beta chain under discussion was sequenced for a study of CD8 T cells in Susac syndrome. Random hexamers were used to reverse transcribe about 0.45 to 1 ug of RNA. Multiplex PCR with immunoSEQ amplified the TCR beta CDR3 across 54 Vbeta and 13 Jbeta. Using its own MiXCR run on the immunoSEQ multiplex PCR reads, TCRdb lists one record per CDR3 protein. The sample holds 250,000 to 350,000 distinct CDR3 sequences, 92% seen once. Sequencing targeted TCR beta in blood CD8+ and CD4+ T cells. V lost 2 bases and J 5 bases, leaving 12 bases between the germline ends. This CDR3 spans 14 amino acids. Per the germline V gene, CDR1 is KGHSH and CDR2 is LQKENI.

V and J are TRBV18 and TRBJ1-1; D call uncertain. This clonotype originated in a human donor with multiple sclerosis. Sequencing used CD4+ T cells from PBMCs. CDR3 region: CASSPVLSRTEAFF. The CDR3 DNA reads TGTGCCAGCTCACCAGTGCTCTCGAGGACTGAAGCTTTCTTT.